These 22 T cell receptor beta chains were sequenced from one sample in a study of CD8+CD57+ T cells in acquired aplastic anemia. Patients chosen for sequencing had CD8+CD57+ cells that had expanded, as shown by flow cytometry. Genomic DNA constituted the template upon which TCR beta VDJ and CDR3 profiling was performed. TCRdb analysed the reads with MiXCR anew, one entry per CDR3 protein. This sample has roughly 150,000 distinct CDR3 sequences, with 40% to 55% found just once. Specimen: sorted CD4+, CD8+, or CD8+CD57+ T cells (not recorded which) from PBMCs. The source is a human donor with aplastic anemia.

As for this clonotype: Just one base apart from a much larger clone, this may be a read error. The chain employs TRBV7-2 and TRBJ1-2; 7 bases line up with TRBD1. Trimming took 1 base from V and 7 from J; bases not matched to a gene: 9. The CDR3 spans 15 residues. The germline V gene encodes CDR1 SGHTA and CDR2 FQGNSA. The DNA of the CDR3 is TGTGCCAGCAGCTTAGTTGGATTGGGACAGAGTGGCTACACCTTC. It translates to CASSLVGLGQSGYTF.

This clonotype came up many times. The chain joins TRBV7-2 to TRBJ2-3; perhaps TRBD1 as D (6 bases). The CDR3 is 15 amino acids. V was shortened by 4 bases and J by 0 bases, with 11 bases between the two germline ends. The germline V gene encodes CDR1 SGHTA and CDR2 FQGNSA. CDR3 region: CASSSRDTSTDTQYF. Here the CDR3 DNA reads TGTGCCAGCAGCTCCCGGGACACAAGCACAGATACGCAGTATTTT. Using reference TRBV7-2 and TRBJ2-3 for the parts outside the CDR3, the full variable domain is GAGVSQSPSNKVTEKGKDVELRCDPISGHTALYWYRQSLGQGLEFLIYFQGNSAPDKSGLPSDRFSAERTGGSVSTLTIQRTQQEDSAVYLCASSSRDTSTDTQYFGPGTRLTVL.

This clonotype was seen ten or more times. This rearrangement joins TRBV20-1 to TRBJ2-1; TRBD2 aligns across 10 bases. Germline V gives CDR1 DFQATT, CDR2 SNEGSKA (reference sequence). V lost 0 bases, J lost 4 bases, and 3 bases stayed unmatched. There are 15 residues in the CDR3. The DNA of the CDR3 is TGCAGTGCTAGAGATGCAGCGGGAGGGTACAATGAGCAGTTCTTC. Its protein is CSARDAAGGYNEQFF.

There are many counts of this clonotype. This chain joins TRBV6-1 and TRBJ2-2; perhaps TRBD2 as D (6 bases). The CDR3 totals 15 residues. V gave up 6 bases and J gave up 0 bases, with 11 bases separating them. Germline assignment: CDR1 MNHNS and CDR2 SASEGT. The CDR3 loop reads CASRPGLTNTGELFF. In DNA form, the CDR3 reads TGTGCCAGCAGGCCGGGACTCACGAACACCGGGGAGCTGTTTTTT.

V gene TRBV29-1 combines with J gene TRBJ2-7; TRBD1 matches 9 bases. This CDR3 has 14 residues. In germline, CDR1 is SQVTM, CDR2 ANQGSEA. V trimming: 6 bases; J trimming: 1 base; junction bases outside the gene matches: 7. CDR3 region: CSVGSGTGSYEQYF. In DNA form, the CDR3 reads TGCAGCGTCGGATCAGGGACAGGGTCCTACGAGCAGTACTTC.

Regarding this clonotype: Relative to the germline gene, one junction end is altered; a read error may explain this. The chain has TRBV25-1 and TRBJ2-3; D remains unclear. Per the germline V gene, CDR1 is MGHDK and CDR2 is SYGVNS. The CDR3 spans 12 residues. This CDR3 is CAISVRSDTQYF. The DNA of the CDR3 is TGTGCCATCAGTGTCCGCTCAGATACGCAGTATTTT. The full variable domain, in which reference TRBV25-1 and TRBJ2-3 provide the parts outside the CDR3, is EADIYQTPRYLVIGTGKKITLECSQTMGHDKMYWYQQDPGMELHLIHYSYGVNSTEKGDLSSESTVSRIRTEHFPLTLESARPSHTSQYLCAISVRSDTQYFGPGTRLTVL.

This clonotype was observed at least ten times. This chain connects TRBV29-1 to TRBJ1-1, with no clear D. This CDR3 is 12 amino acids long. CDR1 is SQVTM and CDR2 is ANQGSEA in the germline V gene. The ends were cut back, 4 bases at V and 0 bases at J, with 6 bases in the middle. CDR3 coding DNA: TGCAGCGTTGCGAATCTGAACACTGAAGCTTTCTTT. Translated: CSVANLNTEAFF.

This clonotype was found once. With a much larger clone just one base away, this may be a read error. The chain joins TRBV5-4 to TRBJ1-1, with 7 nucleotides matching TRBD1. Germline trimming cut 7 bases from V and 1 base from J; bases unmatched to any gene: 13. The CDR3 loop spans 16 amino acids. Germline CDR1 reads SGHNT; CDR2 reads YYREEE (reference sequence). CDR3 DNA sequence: TGTGCCAGCGGCGCCTACGGGACAGTCCCGAACACTGAAGCTTTCTTT. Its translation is CASGAYGTVPNTEAFF.

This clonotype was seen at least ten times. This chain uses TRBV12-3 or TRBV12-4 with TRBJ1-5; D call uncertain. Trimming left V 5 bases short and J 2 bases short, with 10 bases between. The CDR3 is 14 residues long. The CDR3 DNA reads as TGTGCCAGCAGTATATGGGGAGGCAATCAGCCCCAGCATTTT. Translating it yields CASSIWGGNQPQHF.

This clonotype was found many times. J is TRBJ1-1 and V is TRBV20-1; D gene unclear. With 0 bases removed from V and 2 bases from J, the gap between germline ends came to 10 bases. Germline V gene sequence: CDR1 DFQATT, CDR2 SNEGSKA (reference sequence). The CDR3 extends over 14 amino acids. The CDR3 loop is CSARDLAANTEAFF. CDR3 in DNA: TGCAGTGCTAGAGATCTGGCAGCCAACACTGAAGCTTTCTTT.

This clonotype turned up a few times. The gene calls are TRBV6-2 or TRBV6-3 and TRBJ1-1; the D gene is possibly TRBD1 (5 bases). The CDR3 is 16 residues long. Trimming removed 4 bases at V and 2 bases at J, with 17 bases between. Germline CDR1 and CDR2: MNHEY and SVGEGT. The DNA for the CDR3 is TGTGCCAGCAGTTTGGCCAGGGCCTTAATCAACACTGAAGCTTTCTTT. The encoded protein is CASSLARALINTEAFF.

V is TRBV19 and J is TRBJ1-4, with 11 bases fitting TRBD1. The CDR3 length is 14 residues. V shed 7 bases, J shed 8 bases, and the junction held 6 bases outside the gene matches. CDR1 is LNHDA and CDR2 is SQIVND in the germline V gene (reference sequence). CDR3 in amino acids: CASKPGQGGEKLFF. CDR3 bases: TGTGCCAGTAAACCGGGACAGGGGGGAGAAAAACTGTTTTTT.

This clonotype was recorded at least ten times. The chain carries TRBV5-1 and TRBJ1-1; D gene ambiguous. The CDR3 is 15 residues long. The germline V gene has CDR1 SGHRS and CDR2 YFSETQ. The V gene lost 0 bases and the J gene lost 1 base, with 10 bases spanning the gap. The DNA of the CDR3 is TGCGCCAGCAGCTTGGGATCAGGAGGGAACACTGAAGCTTTCTTT. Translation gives CASSLGSGGNTEAFF.

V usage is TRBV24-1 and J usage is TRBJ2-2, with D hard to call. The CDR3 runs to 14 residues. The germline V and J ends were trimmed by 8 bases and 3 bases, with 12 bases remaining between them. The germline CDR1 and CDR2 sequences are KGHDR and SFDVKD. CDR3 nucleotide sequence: TGTGCCACCACCGGTGATCGGGACACCGGGGAGCTGTTTTTT. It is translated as CATTGDRDTGELFF.

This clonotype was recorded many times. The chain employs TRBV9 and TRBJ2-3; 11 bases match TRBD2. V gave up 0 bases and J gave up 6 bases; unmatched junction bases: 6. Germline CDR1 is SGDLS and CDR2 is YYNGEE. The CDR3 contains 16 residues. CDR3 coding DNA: TGTGCCAGCAGCGTAGTTTCTAGCGGGGGGCGGGATACGCAGTATTTT. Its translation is CASSVVSSGGRDTQYF.

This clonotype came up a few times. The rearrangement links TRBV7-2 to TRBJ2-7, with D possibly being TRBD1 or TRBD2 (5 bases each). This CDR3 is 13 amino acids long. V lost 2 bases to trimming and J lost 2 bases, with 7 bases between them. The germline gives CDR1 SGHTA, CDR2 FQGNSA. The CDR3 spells CASSLPGPYEQYF. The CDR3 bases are TGTGCCAGCAGCTTACCGGGACCCTACGAGCAGTACTTC.

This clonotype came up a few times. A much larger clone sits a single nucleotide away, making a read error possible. The CDR3 DNA reads TGCAGTGCTAGTATAGGGCAGGGTAGCAATGGGCAGTTCTTC. Translated: CSASIGQGSNGQFF. The chain combines TRBV20-1 with TRBJ2-1; possibly TRBD1 for D (5 bases). The CDR3 extends over 14 amino acids. The germline V gene has CDR1 DFQATT and CDR2 SNEGSKA (reference sequence).

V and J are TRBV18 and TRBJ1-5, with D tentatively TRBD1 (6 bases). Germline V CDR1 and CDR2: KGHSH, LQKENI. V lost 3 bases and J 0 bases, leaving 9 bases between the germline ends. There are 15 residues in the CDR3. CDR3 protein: CASSPRGHSNQPQHF. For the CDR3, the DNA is TGTGCCAGCTCACCGCGGGGACATAGCAATCAGCCCCAGCATTTT. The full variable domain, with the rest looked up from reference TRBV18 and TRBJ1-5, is NAGVMQNPRHLVRRRGQEARLRCSPMKGHSHVYWYRQLPEEGLKFMVYLQKENIIDESGMPKERFSAEFPKEGPSILRIQQVVRGDSAAYFCASSPRGHSNQPQHFGDGTRLSIL.

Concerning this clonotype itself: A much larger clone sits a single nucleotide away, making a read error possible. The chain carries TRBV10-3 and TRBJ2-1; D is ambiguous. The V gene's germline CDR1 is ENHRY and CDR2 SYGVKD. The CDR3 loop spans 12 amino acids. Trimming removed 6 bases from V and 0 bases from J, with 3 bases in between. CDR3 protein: CAIRGSYNEQFF. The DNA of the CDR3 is TGTGCCATCAGGGGCTCCTACAATGAGCAGTTCTTC.

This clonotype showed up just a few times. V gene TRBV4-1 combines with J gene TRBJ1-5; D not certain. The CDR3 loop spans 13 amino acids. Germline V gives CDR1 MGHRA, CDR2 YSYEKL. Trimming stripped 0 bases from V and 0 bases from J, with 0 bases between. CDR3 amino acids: CASSQDSNQPQHF. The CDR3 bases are TGCGCCAGCAGCCAAGATAGCAATCAGCCCCAGCATTTT.

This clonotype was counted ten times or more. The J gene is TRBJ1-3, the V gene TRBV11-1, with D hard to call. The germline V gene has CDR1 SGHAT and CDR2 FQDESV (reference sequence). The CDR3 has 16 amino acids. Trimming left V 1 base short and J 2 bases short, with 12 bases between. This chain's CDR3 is CASSLGAGSAGNTIYF. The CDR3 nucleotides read TGTGCCAGCAGCTTAGGCGCAGGCTCGGCTGGAAACACCATATATTTT.

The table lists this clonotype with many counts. CDR3 DNA: TGCAGTGCCCTAAAGACAGGGACTCGCTCTGGAAACACCATATATTTT. This sequence encodes CSALKTGTRSGNTIYF. The chain recombines TRBV20-1 with TRBJ1-3, with 7 bases aligning to TRBD1. The V gene's germline CDR1 is DFQATT and CDR2 SNEGSKA (reference sequence). The CDR3 is 16 amino acids. Trimming took 6 bases from V and 0 from J; bases not matched to a gene: 11.